The rows below give T cell receptor beta chains drawn from one sample of a study of T cells in Graves' hyperthyroidism and ophthalmopathy. One entry per CDR3 protein results from TCRdb running MiXCR on the multiplex PCR reads. The data show roughly 740,000 distinct CDR3 sequences, with 16% seen just once and over 7.5% held by the top ten. The sequenced sample consisted of blood. Every receptor here comes from a man between 18 and 35 years old with Graves' hyperthyroidism. The CDR3 runs from the conserved cysteine through the conserved F or W. The D gene is left open where the match is weak. Rows give clone size only sometimes, using once, few, many, or a class for an expanded clone.

many | TRBJ1-1 | - | TRBV7-2 | TGTGCCAGCAGCTTAGTCCCGGGGGCGGGCACTGAAGCTTTCTTT | CASSLVPGAGTEAFF
- | TRBJ2-3 | - | TRBV6-2/TRBV6-3 | TGTGCCAGCAGTACGGTGTCCAGAGATACGCAGTATTTT | CASSTVSRDTQYF
many | TRBJ1-2 | TRBD1 | TRBV28 | TGTGCCAGCAGCGGGGACAGGGCATTTGATGGCTACACCTTC | CASSGDRAFDGYTF
many | TRBJ2-5 | TRBD1 | TRBV29-1 | TGCAGCGTTGGGGACAGCCAAGAGACCCAGTACTTC | CSVGDSQETQYF
- | TRBJ2-1 | TRBD2 | TRBV6-1 | TGTGCCAGCATCCCCAGCGGGAGGGCCGGAAATGAGCAGTTCTTC | CASIPSGRAGNEQFF
- | TRBJ2-7 | TRBD1 | TRBV7-2 | TGTGCCATTCCGGGACAGGGCACCTACGAGCAGTACTTC | CAIPGQGTYEQYF
few | TRBJ2-1 | TRBD2 | TRBV20-1 | TGCAGTGCGGAGCCGTCGGTAGCGGGAGTGGGTGAGCAGTTCTTC | CSAEPSVAGVGEQFF
- | TRBJ2-7 | TRBD2 | TRBV4-3 | TGCGCCAGCAGCCAAGAAAATGGACTAGCGGATTACGAGCAGTACTTC | CASSQENGLADYEQYF
- | TRBJ2-1 | - | TRBV4-1 | TGCGCCAGCAGCCAAGGAATAGTGGGCAATGAGCAGTTCTTC | CASSQGIVGNEQFF
many | TRBJ2-2 | - | TRBV12-5 | TGTGCTAGTGGTTTGCCGACTGGGACCGCAGTCACCGGGGAGCTGTTTTTT | CASGLPTGTAVTGELFF
- | TRBJ2-1 | TRBD2 | TRBV19 | TGTGCCAGTAGCCCGGAAAGGGCTAGCGGATACAATGAGCAGTTCTTC | CASSPERASGYNEQFF
- | TRBJ1-2 | TRBD1 | TRBV6-1 | TGTGCCAGCAGTGACCGGACAGGTCGGGGTGGCTACACCTTC | CASSDRTGRGGYTF
many | TRBJ1-3 | - | TRBV7-8 | TGTGCCAGCAGCTTACTCCTACAAAGCTCTGGAAACACCATATATTTT | CASSLLLQSSGNTIYF
few | TRBJ2-1 | TRBD2 | TRBV20-1 | TGCAGTGCCACGACCTGGGGACTAAATATCGAGCAGTTCTTC | CSATTWGLNIEQFF
- | TRBJ2-5 | - | TRBV5-1 | TGCGCCAGCAGCTTTTTACCGACTAGGGCGGGATCCCAAGAGACCCAGTACTTC | CASSFLPTRAGSQETQYF
many | TRBJ2-7 | - | TRBV28 | TGTGCCAGCAGTTTCAAGGTCTACGAGCAGTACTTC | CASSFKVYEQYF
once | TRBJ1-1 | - | TRBV20-1 | TGCAGTGCTAGAAGGGGGGCGAATGAAGCTTTCTTT | CSARRGANEAFF
few | TRBJ2-2 | - | TRBV12-3/TRBV12-4 | TGTGCCAGTTGGAGGGGGTCCTCGAACACCGGGGAGCTGTTTTTT | CASWRGSSNTGELFF
many | TRBJ2-7 | - | TRBV20-1 | TGCAGTGCTACCTCCCAGGGATACGAGCAGTACTTC | CSATSQGYEQYF
few | TRBJ2-1 | - | TRBV11-3 | TGTGCCAGCAGCCCCCGGACTAAAGCAAATGAGCAGTTCTTC | CASSPRTKANEQFF
few | TRBJ2-5 | TRBD1 | TRBV11-2 | TGTGCCAGCCGGACAGGGGGCCGAGAGATCCAGTACTTC | CASRTGGREIQYF
many | TRBJ2-7 | TRBD2 | TRBV5-1 | TGCGCCAGCAGCTTCGGGGGGACGGGGCCACCCTACGAGCAGTACTTC | CASSFGGTGPPYEQYF
few | TRBJ2-1 | - | TRBV19 | TGTGCCAGTAGTATACCTGGGTCCTTGGTCAGTGAGCAGTTCTTC | CASSIPGSLVSEQFF
many | TRBJ2-7 | TRBD1 | TRBV30 | TGTGCCTGGATATCCGGGACAGGGAGAGAGCAGTACTTC | CAWISGTGREQYF
- | TRBJ2-5 | - | TRBV24-1 | TGTGCCACCAGTGACCCCGCGGCAGGCCGCCAAGAGACCCAGTACTTC | CATSDPAAGRQETQYF
- | TRBJ1-1 | TRBD1 | TRBV5-1 | TGCGCCAGCAGCGACCCGGGACAGGGAGGAGGCACTGAAGCTTTCTTT | CASSDPGQGGGTEAFF
many | TRBJ1-4 | - | TRBV13 | TGTGCCAGCAGCTTGCTCGGGACCCTACAGAAAGAAAAACTGTTTTTT | CASSLLGTLQKEKLFF
many | TRBJ2-7 | TRBD2 | TRBV12-3/TRBV12-4 | TGTGCCAGCAGAAAAGGACTAGCGGAATCCTACGAGCAGTACTTC | CASRKGLAESYEQYF
- | TRBJ2-1 | TRBD1 | TRBV5-4 | TGTGCCAGCAGCTTGGCCTGGAGCAGGGGGCTCAATGAGCAGTTCTTC | CASSLAWSRGLNEQFF
- | TRBJ2-1 | TRBD2 | TRBV12-3/TRBV12-4 | TGTGCCAGCAGTTTCACTAGCGGGAGGGTTTCTAAGGCGGACAATGAGCAGTTCTTC | CASSFTSGRVSKADNEQFF
- | TRBJ2-3 | - | TRBV4-1 | TGCGCCAGCAGCGCTCGACAGTACACAGATACGCAGTATTTT | CASSARQYTDTQYF
many | TRBJ2-1 | - | TRBV6-2/TRBV6-3 | TGTGCCAGCCTTTCCCGGGACCGGTGGAATGAGCAGTTCTTC | CASLSRDRWNEQFF
many | TRBJ2-1 | - | TRBV7-3 | TGTGCCAGCAGCTCCTTGGGGAGCGGTCCGGCCGGTGAGCAGTTCTTC | CASSSLGSGPAGEQFF
- | TRBJ2-1 | - | TRBV7-9 | TGTGCCAGCAGCTTAGAGTGGGGCGAATACAATGAGCAGTTCTTC | CASSLEWGEYNEQFF
- | TRBJ2-6 | - | TRBV5-1 | TGCGCCAGCAGATCACAAGACTCTGGGGCCAACGTCCTGACTTTC | CASRSQDSGANVLTF
- | TRBJ1-4 | - | TRBV28 | TGTGCCAGCAGTCTATCGACAGGAGGGTATGAAAAACTGTTTTTT | CASSLSTGGYEKLFF
- | TRBJ2-2 | - | TRBV5-5 | TGTGCCAGCAGCTGGGGGTTTCCCACCGGGGAGCTGTTTTTT | CASSWGFPTGELFF
many | TRBJ1-5 | - | TRBV6-1 | TGTGCCAGCAGTGCGGGCCGGGGCAATCAGCCCCAGCATTTT | CASSAGRGNQPQHF
many | TRBJ2-2 | - | TRBV9 | TGTGCCAGCAGCGTAGCATCCGGGGAGGCGAACACCGGGGAGCTGTTTTTT | CASSVASGEANTGELFF
few | TRBJ2-5 | - | TRBV6-6 | TGTGCCAGCAGTTACTCGGGGGGGGCTAAAGAGACCCAGTACTTC | CASSYSGGAKETQYF
many | TRBJ1-2 | TRBD1 | TRBV2 | TGTGCCAGCGGAAAGACAGGGGTCTGGGGCTACACCTTC | CASGKTGVWGYTF
few | TRBJ2-7 | TRBD2 | TRBV28 | TGTGCCAGCAGTCTACCGGGGGGTTCCTCCTACGAGCAGTACTTC | CASSLPGGSSYEQYF
few | TRBJ2-7 | - | TRBV3-1 | TGTGCCAGCAGCCAAGGTAGTCCACAAATTTCCTACGAGCAGTACTTC | CASSQGSPQISYEQYF
- | TRBJ2-7 | - | TRBV9 | TGTGCCAGCAGCCCAACTAGCAGGTTCAGCTACGAGCAGTACTTC | CASSPTSRFSYEQYF
many | TRBJ2-3 | TRBD1 | TRBV6-2/TRBV6-3 | TGTGCCAGCAGTTACTCCGCTCCGACAGGGTCGACAGATACGCAGTATTTT | CASSYSAPTGSTDTQYF
many | TRBJ2-7 | - | TRBV12-3/TRBV12-4 | TGTGCCAGCAGTTTTGATTCAGTTCTCTCCTACGAGCAGTACTTC | CASSFDSVLSYEQYF
many | TRBJ2-2 | TRBD2 | TRBV12-3/TRBV12-4 | TGTGCCAGCAGTTACAGCGGGAGAACCGGGGAGCTGTTTTTT | CASSYSGRTGELFF
- | TRBJ2-2 | - | TRBV12-5 | TGTGCTAGTGGTTTGGTAATCGGAGCAACGAACACCGGGGAGCTGTTTTTT | CASGLVIGATNTGELFF
- | TRBJ2-1 | TRBD2 | TRBV7-7 | TGTGCTAGCTCGCCGGGGGAGGGAGGCTCCTACAATGAGCAGTTCTTC | CASSPGEGGSYNEQFF